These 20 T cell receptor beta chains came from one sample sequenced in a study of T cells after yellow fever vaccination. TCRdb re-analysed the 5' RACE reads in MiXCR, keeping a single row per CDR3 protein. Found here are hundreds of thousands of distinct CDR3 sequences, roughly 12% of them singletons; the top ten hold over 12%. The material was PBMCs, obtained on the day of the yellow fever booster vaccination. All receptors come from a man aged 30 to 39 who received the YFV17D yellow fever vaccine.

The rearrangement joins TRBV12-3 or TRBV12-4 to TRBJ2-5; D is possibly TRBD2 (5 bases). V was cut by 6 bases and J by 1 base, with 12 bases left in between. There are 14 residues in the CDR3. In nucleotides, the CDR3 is TGTGCCAGCAGCCTTCACAGCGGCCAAGAGACCCAGTACTTC. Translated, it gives CASSLHSGQETQYF.

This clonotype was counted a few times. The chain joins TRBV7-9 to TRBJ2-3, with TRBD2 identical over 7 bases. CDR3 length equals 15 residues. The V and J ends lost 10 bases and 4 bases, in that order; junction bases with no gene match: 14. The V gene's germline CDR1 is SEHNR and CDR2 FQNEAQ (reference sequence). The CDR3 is CANRGGLGVADTQYF. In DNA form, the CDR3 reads TGTGCCAACCGGGGCGGACTAGGAGTGGCAGATACGCAGTATTTT.

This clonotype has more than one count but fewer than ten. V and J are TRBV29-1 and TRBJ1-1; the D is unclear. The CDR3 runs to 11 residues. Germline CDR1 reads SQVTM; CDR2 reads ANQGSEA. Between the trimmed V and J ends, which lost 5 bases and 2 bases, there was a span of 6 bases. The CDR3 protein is CSVTPNTEAFF. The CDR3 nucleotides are TGCAGCGTTACACCTAACACTGAAGCTTTCTTT.

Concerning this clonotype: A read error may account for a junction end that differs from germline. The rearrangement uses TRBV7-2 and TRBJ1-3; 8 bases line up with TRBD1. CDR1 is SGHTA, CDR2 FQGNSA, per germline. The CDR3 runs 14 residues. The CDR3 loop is CASTLRDRGNTIYF. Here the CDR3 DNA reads TGTGCCAGCACCTTAAGGGACAGGGGAAACACCATATATTTT.

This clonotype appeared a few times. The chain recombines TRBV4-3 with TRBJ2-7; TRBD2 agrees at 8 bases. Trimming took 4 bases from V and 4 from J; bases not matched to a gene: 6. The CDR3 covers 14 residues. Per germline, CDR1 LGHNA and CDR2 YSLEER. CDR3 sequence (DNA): TGCGCCAGCAGCCCCCGGGAGGGGTGGTACGAGCAGTACTTC. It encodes CASSPREGWYEQYF.

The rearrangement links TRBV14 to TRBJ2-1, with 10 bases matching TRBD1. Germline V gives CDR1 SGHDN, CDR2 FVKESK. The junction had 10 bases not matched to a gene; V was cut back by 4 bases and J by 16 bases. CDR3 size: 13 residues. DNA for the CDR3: TGTGCCAGCAGCCCCGGGCGGACAGGGGGTTCTTTCTTC. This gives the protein CASSPGRTGGSFF.

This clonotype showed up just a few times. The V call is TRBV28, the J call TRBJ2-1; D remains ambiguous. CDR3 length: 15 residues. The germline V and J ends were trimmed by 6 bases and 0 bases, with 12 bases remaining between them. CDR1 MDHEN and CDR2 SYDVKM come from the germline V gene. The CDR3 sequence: CASSQVPSSYNEQFF. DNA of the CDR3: TGTGCCAGCAGCCAAGTTCCTAGCTCCTACAATGAGCAGTTCTTC.

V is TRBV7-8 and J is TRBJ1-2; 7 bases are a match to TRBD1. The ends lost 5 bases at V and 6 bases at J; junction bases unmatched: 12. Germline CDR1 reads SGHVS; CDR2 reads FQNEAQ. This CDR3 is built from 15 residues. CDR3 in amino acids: CASSMRQGARHGYTF. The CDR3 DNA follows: TGTGCCAGCAGCATGAGACAGGGTGCTAGGCATGGCTACACCTTC.

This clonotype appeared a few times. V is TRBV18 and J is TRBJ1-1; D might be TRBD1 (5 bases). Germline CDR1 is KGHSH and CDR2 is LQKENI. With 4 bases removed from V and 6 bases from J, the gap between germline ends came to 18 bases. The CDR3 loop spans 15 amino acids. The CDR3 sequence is CASSQLTAPGPEAFF. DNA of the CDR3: TGTGCCAGCTCACAACTGACAGCGCCGGGGCCTGAAGCTTTCTTT.

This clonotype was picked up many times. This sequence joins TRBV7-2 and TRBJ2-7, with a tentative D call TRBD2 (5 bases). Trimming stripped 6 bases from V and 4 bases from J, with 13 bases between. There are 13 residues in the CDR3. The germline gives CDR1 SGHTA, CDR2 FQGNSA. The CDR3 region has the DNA TGTGCCAGCAGTTACTCGGGGTCGTACGAGCAGTACTTC. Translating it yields CASSYSGSYEQYF.

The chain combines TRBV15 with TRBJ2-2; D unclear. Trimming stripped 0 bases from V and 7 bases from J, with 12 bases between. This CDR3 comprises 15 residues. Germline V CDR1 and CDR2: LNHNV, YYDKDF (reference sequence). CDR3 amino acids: CATSREIAPGGELFF. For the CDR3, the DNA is TGTGCCACCAGCAGAGAGATCGCCCCGGGCGGGGAGCTGTTTTTT.

The DNA for the CDR3 is TGCAGTGCTAGGAATATCCTTACTTTAGCGGCATCCTACAATGAGCAGTTCTTC. It codes for CSARNILTLAASYNEQFF. The rearrangement uses TRBV20-1 and TRBJ2-1; a weak D match, TRBD2 (6 bases). CDR1 is DFQATT and CDR2 is SNEGSKA in the germline V gene (reference sequence). The ends were cut back, 3 bases at V and 1 base at J, with 22 bases in the middle. The length of the CDR3 is 18 residues.

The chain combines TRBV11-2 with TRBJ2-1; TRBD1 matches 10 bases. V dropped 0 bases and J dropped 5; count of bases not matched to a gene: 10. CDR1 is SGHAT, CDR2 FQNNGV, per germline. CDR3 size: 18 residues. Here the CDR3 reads CASSLEPPGTGDHNEQFF. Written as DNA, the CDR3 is TGTGCCAGCAGCTTAGAGCCCCCCGGGACAGGGGATCACAATGAGCAGTTCTTC.

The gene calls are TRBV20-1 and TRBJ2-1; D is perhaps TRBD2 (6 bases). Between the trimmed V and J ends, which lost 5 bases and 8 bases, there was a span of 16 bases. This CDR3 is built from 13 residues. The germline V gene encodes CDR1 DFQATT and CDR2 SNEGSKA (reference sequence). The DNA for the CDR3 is TGCAGTGCTTCCCGGGGACTTAGCGATGAGCAGTTCTTC. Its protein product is CSASRGLSDEQFF.

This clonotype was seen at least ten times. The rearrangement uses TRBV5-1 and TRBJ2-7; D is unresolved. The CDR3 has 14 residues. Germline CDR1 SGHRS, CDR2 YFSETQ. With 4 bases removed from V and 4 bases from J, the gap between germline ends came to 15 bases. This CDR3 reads CASSQLLNSYEQYF. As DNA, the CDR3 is TGCGCCAGCAGCCAACTACTGAATAGTTACGAGCAGTACTTC.

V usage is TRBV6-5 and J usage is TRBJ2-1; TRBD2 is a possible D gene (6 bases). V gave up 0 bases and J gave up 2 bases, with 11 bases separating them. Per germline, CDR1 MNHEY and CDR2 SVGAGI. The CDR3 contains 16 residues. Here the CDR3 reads CASSYSPPGAYNEQFF. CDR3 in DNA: TGTGCCAGCAGTTACTCCCCCCCGGGGGCCTACAATGAGCAGTTCTTC.

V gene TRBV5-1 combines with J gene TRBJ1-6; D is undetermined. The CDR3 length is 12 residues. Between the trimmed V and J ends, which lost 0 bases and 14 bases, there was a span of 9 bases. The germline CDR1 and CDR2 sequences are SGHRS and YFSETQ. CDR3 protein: CASSLDRRALHF. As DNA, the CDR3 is TGCGCCAGCAGCTTGGATCGGCGGGCCCTCCACTTT.

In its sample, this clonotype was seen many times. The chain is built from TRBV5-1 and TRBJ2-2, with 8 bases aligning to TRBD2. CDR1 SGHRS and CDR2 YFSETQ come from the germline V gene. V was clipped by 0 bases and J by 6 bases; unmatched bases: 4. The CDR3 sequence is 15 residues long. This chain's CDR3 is CASSLEGLGSGELFF. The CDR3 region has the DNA TGCGCCAGCAGCTTGGAGGGACTAGGTTCCGGGGAGCTGTTTTTT.

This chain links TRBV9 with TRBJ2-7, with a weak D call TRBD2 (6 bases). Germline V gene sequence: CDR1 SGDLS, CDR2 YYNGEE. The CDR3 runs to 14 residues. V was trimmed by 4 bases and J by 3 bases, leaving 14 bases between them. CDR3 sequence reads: CASSPQRALYEQYF. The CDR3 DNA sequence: TGTGCCAGCAGCCCCCAGCGGGCCCTCTACGAGCAGTACTTC. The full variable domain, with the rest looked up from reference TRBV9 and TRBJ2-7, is DSGVTQTPKHLITATGQRVTLRCSPRSGDLSVYWYQQSLDQGLQFLIQYYNGEERAKGNILERFSAQQFPDLHSELNLSSLELGDSALYFCASSPQRALYEQYFGPGTRLTVT.

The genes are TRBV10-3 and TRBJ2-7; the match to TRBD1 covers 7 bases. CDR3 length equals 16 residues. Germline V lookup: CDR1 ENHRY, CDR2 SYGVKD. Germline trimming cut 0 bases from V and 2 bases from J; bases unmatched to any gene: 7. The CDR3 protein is CAISESKGAKAYEQYF. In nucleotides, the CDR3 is TGTGCCATCAGTGAGTCGAAGGGGGCGAAGGCCTACGAGCAGTACTTC.